Here is one T cell receptor (beta chain) with its context. The source of the sample is a study of blood T cell repertoires in COVID-19. Study background: Sites across the United States, Italy and Spain contributed samples from acute and convalescent COVID-19.

Germline-derived CDR1 and CDR2 are SGHDT and YYEEEE. This CDR3 is 13 amino acids long. The V end lost 2 bases, the J end lost 4 bases, and 10 bases lay between the germline ends. Using immunoSEQ multiplex PCR, the repertoire was profiled, and TCRdb retains in-frame clones only, with some absent. The sample includes approximately 200,000 clones, roughly 84% seen only once; the top ten take roughly 7.2%. The receptor's source is a young man in a cohort exposed to, infected with or recovered from COVID-19 (not recorded which). Sequences were obtained from PBMCs or T cells enriched from blood (not recorded which). This chain links TRBV5-6 with TRBJ2-7, with D hard to call. CDR3 residues: CASSLALRYEQYF. CDR3 DNA: TGTGCCAGCAGCTTAGCTCTGAGGTACGAGCAGTACTTC.